The 5 T cell receptor beta chains in this list originate from one sample, sequenced in a study of preoperative IRX-2 immunotherapy in early breast cancer. The treatment was: preoperative locoregional IRX-2 cytokine immunotherapy. Generated by immunoSEQ multiplex PCR, the TCRdb table keeps only in-frame clones and is missing some. This table holds approximately 28,000 clones, about three quarters found once. Sequencing used lymph node tissue, obtained after IRX-2 immunotherapy. These receptors were collected from a human donor with breast cancer.

The chain has TRBV30 and TRBJ1-1; no clear D gene. Per the germline V gene, CDR1 is GTSNPN and CDR2 is SVGIG (reference sequence). The CDR3 covers 12 residues. V was clipped by 3 bases and J by 9 bases, with 14 bases between them. The CDR3 spells CAWSYRQGQAFF. CDR3 DNA: TGTGCCTGGAGCTATAGGCAAGGACAAGCTTTCTTT.

CDR3 in amino acids: CASTTGSGYTDTQYF. DNA for the CDR3: TGTGCCAGCACCACGGGGTCGGGATACACAGATACGCAGTATTTT. V usage is TRBV11-3 and J usage is TRBJ2-3; D possibly corresponds to TRBD2 (5 bases). Trimming stripped 7 bases from V and 2 bases from J, with 16 bases between. Germline values: CDR1 SGHNT, CDR2 YENEEA. The CDR3 has 15 residues.

The gene calls are TRBV6-8 and TRBJ2-7; TRBD2 matches 9 bases. CDR3 length equals 15 residues. Per germline, CDR1 MNHGY and CDR2 SAAAGT. The J segment lost 3 bases and the V segment lost 5 bases, leaving 8 bases of the junction unmatched. The DNA for the CDR3 is TGTGCCAGCAGTCCTACCGGACTAGCGAACTACGAGCAGTACTTC. Its translation is CASSPTGLANYEQYF.

The V call is TRBV11-3, the J call TRBJ2-1, with D unresolved. The CDR3 length is 14 residues. Germline CDR1 and CDR2: SGHNT and YENEEA. V lost 3 bases and J lost 8, with 14 bases in between. CDR3: CASSFQIASYEQFF. DNA for the CDR3: TGTGCCAGCAGCTTTCAGATAGCCTCCTATGAGCAGTTCTTC.

The chain combines TRBV19 with TRBJ2-5; the D is unclear. Per the germline V gene, CDR1 is LNHDA and CDR2 is SQIVND (reference sequence). This CDR3 comprises 12 residues. V was clipped by 5 bases and J by 2 bases, with 6 bases between them. As DNA, the CDR3 is TGTGCCAGTAGTTACGGTCAAGAGACCCAGTACTTC. This codes for CASSYGQETQYF.